Shown below are 18 T cell receptor beta chains from a single sample sequenced in a study of cytomegalovirus exposure and HLA in healthy donors. The PCR was carried out with 60 Vbeta primers and 13 Jbeta primers. Profiling relied on immunoSEQ multiplex PCR, and the TCRdb table lists in-frame clones only, not all of them. In the table there are some 150,000 clones, about 65% of which are singletons. The sample consisted of PBMCs. All receptors derive from a woman in her twenties or thirties in good health and CMV-seronegative.

The chain has TRBV7-9 and TRBJ2-2, with TRBD1 matching over 11 bases. V lost 6 bases, J lost 3 bases, and 9 bases stayed unmatched. This CDR3 is built from 17 residues. Germline V gene lookup returns CDR1 SEHNR and CDR2 FQNEAQ (reference sequence). CDR3 protein: CASRTGQGVIDTGELFF. The CDR3 DNA follows: TGTGCCAGCAGAACGGGACAGGGGGTGATTGACACCGGGGAGCTGTTTTTT.

As regards this clone: The junction shows a germline mismatch at one end, possibly a read error. The CDR3 DNA reads TGTTCCAGCAGCTTACAAACCTACGAGCAGTACTTC. Its protein is CSSSLQTYEQYF. V gene TRBV7-9 combines with J gene TRBJ2-7; D ambiguous. Germline-derived CDR1 and CDR2 are SEHNR and FQNEAQ (reference sequence). The length of the CDR3 is 12 residues.

The chain is built from TRBV2 and TRBJ1-5; D might be TRBD1 (6 bases). Trimming left V 6 bases short and J 3 bases short, with 12 bases between. The CDR3 has 14 amino acids. Germline lookup yields CDR1 SNHLY and CDR2 FYNNEI. The CDR3 sequence is CASSMGQPNQPQHF. The CDR3 DNA is TGTGCCAGCAGCATGGGACAACCCAATCAGCCCCAGCATTTT.

This clone was seen a handful of times. In nucleotides, the CDR3 is TGTGCCAGCAGCTTGGACAAAACCTACGAGCAGTACTTC. The encoded protein is CASSLDKTYEQYF. V is TRBV5-6 and J is TRBJ2-7; the D is unclear. The CDR3 runs 13 residues. Germline values: CDR1 SGHDT, CDR2 YYEEEE. V lost 0 bases and J 2 bases, leaving 6 bases between the germline ends.

The chain employs TRBV7-9 and TRBJ1-2, with a possible D match to TRBD1 (5 bases). V dropped 4 bases and J dropped 2 bases, with 11 bases sitting between them. The CDR3 has 14 amino acids. Looked up from germline, CDR1 is SEHNR and CDR2 is FQNEAQ (reference sequence). This CDR3 reads CASSSVGGNYGYTF. The CDR3 DNA sequence: TGTGCCAGCAGCTCTGTGGGGGGAAACTATGGCTACACCTTC.

V and J are TRBV4-3 and TRBJ2-3; 7 nucleotides line up with TRBD2. Looked up from germline, CDR1 is LGHNA and CDR2 is YSLEER. The CDR3 has 14 residues. With V trimmed by 4 bases and J by 6 bases, 7 bases remained unmatched. The CDR3 DNA reads as TGCGCCAGCAGCCCCTGGGGGGGTGACGATACGCAGTATTTT. It specifies CASSPWGGDDTQYF.

The chain couples TRBV4-1 to TRBJ2-2, with 7 bases lining up with TRBD2. Germline-derived CDR1 and CDR2 are MGHRA and YSYEKL. V was clipped by 4 bases and J by 0 bases; unmatched bases: 14. The CDR3 has 19 residues. CDR3 nucleotides: TGCGCCAGCAGCCGCGCCCCAATTCCGACTAGCCCGAACACCGGGGAGCTGTTTTTT. This sequence encodes CASSRAPIPTSPNTGELFF.

On this clone itself: The junction and the germline gene differ at one end; a read error may be behind it. V gene TRBV30 combines with J gene TRBJ1-5, with D perhaps TRBD1 (5 bases). CDR1 and CDR2 from the germline V gene are GTSNPN and SVGIG (reference sequence). The CDR3 length is 16 residues. CDR3 in DNA: TGTGCCTGGAGGGGGGGGATTGGGGTGTCTAATCAGTCCCAGCATTTT. Protein product: CAWRGGIGVSNQSQHF.

This clone was recorded a few times. The chain combines TRBV27 with TRBJ2-7; D ambiguous. Looked up from germline, CDR1 is MNHEY and CDR2 is SMNVEV (reference sequence). The V and J ends lost 4 bases and 3 bases respectively, with 4 bases between them. The CDR3 loop spans 11 amino acids. CDR3 loop: CASSSYYEQYF. The CDR3, as DNA: TGTGCCAGCAGTTCCTACTACGAGCAGTACTTC.

This clone was found many times. This chain uses TRBV20-1 with TRBJ2-7; possible D gene TRBD2, 6 bases. Germline lookup yields CDR1 DFQATT and CDR2 SNEGSKA (reference sequence). V gave up 6 bases and J gave up 3 bases, with 9 bases separating them. This CDR3 is 11 amino acids long. CDR3 DNA: TGCAGTGCCCGCGGGGACTACGAGCAGTACTTC. Translating it yields CSARGDYEQYF.

In DNA, the CDR3 is TGTGCCAGCAGCTCCGACAGGGGGACGGCCTACGAGCAGTACTTC. This sequence encodes CASSSDRGTAYEQYF. This sequence joins TRBV7-9 and TRBJ2-7; 9 positions agree with TRBD1. The ends lost 4 bases at V and 2 bases at J; junction bases unmatched: 6. Germline CDR1 SEHNR, CDR2 FQNEAQ (reference sequence). The CDR3 length is 15 residues.

Only a few counts were recorded for this clone. The gene calls are TRBV28 and TRBJ2-3, with 7 bases matching TRBD2. The J segment lost 8 bases and the V segment lost 7 bases, leaving 9 bases of the junction unmatched. Germline CDR1 and CDR2: MDHEN and SYDVKM. The CDR3 extends over 13 amino acids. The CDR3 sequence is CASTGLGGGTQYF. The CDR3 coding sequence is TGTGCCAGCACGGGCCTGGGGGGGGGTACGCAGTATTTT.

About this clone itself: Other DNA sequences in this sample translate to the same CDR3. This chain connects TRBV19 to TRBJ1-5; TRBD1 is a possible D gene (5 bases). Germline assignment: CDR1 LNHDA and CDR2 SQIVND (reference sequence). V dropped 5 bases and J dropped 4 bases, with 9 bases sitting between them. This CDR3 contains 13 residues. Written as DNA, the CDR3 is TGTGCCAGTAGTTCGCAGGGTAATCAGCCCCAGCATTTT. It specifies CASSSQGNQPQHF.

The chain couples TRBV2 to TRBJ2-1; TRBD2 aligns across 8 bases. Germline CDR1 SNHLY, CDR2 FYNNEI. Losses at the gene ends were 4 bases for V and 13 bases for J; bases not matched to a gene: 6. The CDR3 is 12 residues long. This chain's CDR3 is CASSGSSGTQFF. The CDR3 coding sequence is TGTGCCAGCAGTGGGAGTAGCGGGACTCAGTTCTTC.

The rearrangement joins TRBV6-6 to TRBJ2-1; TRBD2 might be the D (6 bases). The CDR3 spans 15 residues. Germline CDR1 and CDR2: MNHNY and SVGAGI (reference sequence). V lost 8 bases and J 0 bases, leaving 14 bases between the germline ends. CDR3 nucleotides: TGTGCCAGCGTCTTGGGAGGCCCCTCCTACAATGAGCAGTTCTTC. This sequence encodes CASVLGGPSYNEQFF.

The chain couples TRBV9 to TRBJ1-2; tentative D call: TRBD1 (5 bases). This CDR3 is built from 14 residues. Germline CDR1 SGDLS, CDR2 YYNGEE. Trimming pared 0 bases from V and 2 bases from J, leaving 8 bases between. CDR3 in amino acids: CASSVAQGNYGYTF. CDR3 sequence (DNA): TGTGCCAGCAGCGTAGCTCAGGGAAACTATGGCTACACCTTC.

The chain has TRBV11-2 and TRBJ2-1; TRBD2 agrees at 7 bases. The CDR3 totals 16 residues. Trimming removed 1 base from V and 0 bases from J; junction bases left unmatched: 3. CDR1 is SGHAT, CDR2 FQNNGV, per germline. CDR3 sequence reads: CASSLGGTNSYNEQFF. The CDR3, as DNA: TGTGCCAGCAGCTTAGGGGGGACTAACTCCTACAATGAGCAGTTCTTC.

The table lists this clone with a few counts. V usage is TRBV15 and J usage is TRBJ1-4, with unresolved D. The CDR3 spans 13 residues. The V end was cut by 0 bases, the J end by 13 bases, with 12 bases between. CDR1 is LNHNV and CDR2 is YYDKDF in the germline V gene (reference sequence). CDR3 sequence: CATSRDRGEALFF. The CDR3 region has the DNA TGTGCCACCAGCAGAGATCGGGGAGAGGCACTGTTTTTT.